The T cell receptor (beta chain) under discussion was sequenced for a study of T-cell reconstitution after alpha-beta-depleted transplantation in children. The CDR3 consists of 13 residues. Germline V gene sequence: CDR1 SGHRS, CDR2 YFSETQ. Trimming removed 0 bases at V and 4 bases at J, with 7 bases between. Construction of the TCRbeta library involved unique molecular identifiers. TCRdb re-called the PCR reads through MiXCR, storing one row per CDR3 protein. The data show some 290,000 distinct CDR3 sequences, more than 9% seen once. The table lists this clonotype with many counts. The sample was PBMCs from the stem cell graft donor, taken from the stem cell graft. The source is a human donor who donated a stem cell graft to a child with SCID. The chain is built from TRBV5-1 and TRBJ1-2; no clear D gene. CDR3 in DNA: TGCGCCAGCAGCTTGGCTGGTTTCTATGGCTACACCTTC. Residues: CASSLAGFYGYTF.